This T cell receptor (beta chain) was observed in a study of blood T cell repertoires in COVID-19. As for the study in general: Both acute and convalescent COVID-19 samples were obtained from the United States, Italy and Spain. The analysed material was cDNA or gDNA that came from T cells, B-cell-depleted T cells, or PBMCs.

J lost 4 bases, V lost 5 bases, and 8 bases had no gene match. The CDR3 is 14 amino acids. Germline loops: CDR1 SGHDT, CDR2 YYEEEE. Original processing notes: Nucleated cell number was recorded as an estimate derived from reference gene primer amplification. Assay: immunoSEQ multiplex PCR; the TCRdb copy retains only in-frame clones and omits some. D and trimming were read from the DNA, whereas the V and J calls and clone size are those reported in that table. The sample consists of fewer than 500,000 clones, roughly 90% of them appearing once. Participants were aged 18 to 89 years from approximately 24 US areas.

The sequence was collected from a woman aged 30 to 39 with acute COVID-19. Sequencing was done on a sample of PBMCs or T cells enriched from blood (not recorded which). The chain couples TRBV5-6 to TRBJ1-2; 7 nucleotides agree with TRBD1. This chain's CDR3 is CASSPGQSPYGYTF. CDR3 DNA: TGTGCCAGCAGTCCGGGACAGTCTCCCTATGGCTACACCTTC.